Sequencing of this T cell receptor (beta chain) was carried out in a study of regulatory T cells in long-lasting Graves disease. This clonotype has a handful of counts. Arm-PCR of CDR3 regions with iRepertoire HTBI primers generated TCR beta libraries. TCRdb reprocessed the multiplex PCR reads with MiXCR, giving one entry per CDR3 protein. The sample contains 700,000 or so distinct CDR3 sequences, 25% to 30% of which appear only once. Noted time point: persistent/refractory GD, antithyroid drugs over 5 years with positive TRAb. PBMC-derived RNA was used for the TCR library. Germline V gene lookup returns CDR1 MDHEN and CDR2 SYDVKM. V dropped 8 bases and J dropped 0 bases, with 17 bases sitting between them. CDR3 size: 16 residues.

The sequence came from a female donor with Graves disease. This sequence joins TRBV28 and TRBJ1-3, with D maybe TRBD1 (5 bases). The sequenced sample was peripheral blood mononuclear cells (PBMCs), obtained when the disease was refractory, from a patient treated with antithyroid drugs. CDR3: CASANLRVLSGNTIYF. The CDR3 DNA follows: TGTGCCAGCGCAAACCTCAGGGTCCTCTCTGGAAACACCATATATTTT. The variable domain in full, with the rest retrieved from reference TRBV28 and TRBJ1-3, is DVKVTQSSRYLVKRTGEKVFLECVQDMDHENMFWYRQDPGLGLRLIYFSYDVKMKEKGDIPEGYSVSREKKERFSLILESASTNQTSMYLCASANLRVLSGNTIYFGEGSWLTVV.